A single sample gave rise to the 17 T cell receptor beta chains below, sequenced in a study of blood T cell repertoires in COVID-19. TCRdb keeps only in-frame clones here, not all; method: immunoSEQ multiplex PCR. The table lists roughly 68,000 clones, about 85% of them singletons, with roughly 3.1% in the top ten. Sequenced input: peripheral blood. The receptor set was obtained from a woman aged 50 to 60 with COVID-19, enrolled during active disease.

The chain carries TRBV18 and TRBJ2-1, with TRBD2 identical over 9 bases. The CDR3 is 15 residues long. J lost 7 bases, V lost 6 bases, and 10 bases had no gene match. Per the germline V gene, CDR1 is KGHSH and CDR2 is LQKENI. The CDR3 reads CASSYRAGGWNEQFF. For the CDR3, the DNA is TGTGCCAGCTCGTACCGCGCGGGAGGGTGGAATGAGCAGTTCTTC.

Only one count was recorded for this clone. The rearrangement uses TRBV5-6 and TRBJ1-2; no clear D gene. The CDR3 contains 15 residues. The germline gives CDR1 SGHDT, CDR2 YYEEEE. V dropped 3 bases and J dropped 8 bases, with 20 bases sitting between them. CDR3 region: CASSSSSHVYGGYTF. In DNA, the CDR3 is TGTGCCAGCAGCTCTTCCTCGCATGTATACGGGGGCTACACCTTC.

The chain recombines TRBV6-5 with TRBJ1-4; 7 nucleotides line up with TRBD1. The CDR3 contains 15 residues. The V and J ends lost 5 bases and 5 bases, in that order; junction bases with no gene match: 8. Germline V CDR1 and CDR2: MNHEY, SVGAGI. This CDR3 reads CASSRGTVPNEKLFF. CDR3 in DNA: TGTGCCAGCAGTAGAGGGACAGTTCCAAATGAAAAACTGTTTTTT.

The genes are TRBV5-6 and TRBJ2-3; 11 bases line up with TRBD2. The CDR3 is 19 residues long. J gave up 0 bases and V 1 base, and 10 bases lay outside the gene matches. The germline CDR1 and CDR2 sequences are SGHDT and YYEEEE. The CDR3 sequence is CASSLPLLAGGLSTDTQYF. The CDR3 DNA follows: TGTGCCAGCAGCTTGCCGTTGCTAGCGGGAGGCCTTAGCACAGATACGCAGTATTTT.

The chain carries TRBV5-1 and TRBJ1-6; D is uncertain. Germline CDR1 reads SGHRS; CDR2 reads YFSETQ. This CDR3 is 13 amino acids long. V was pared by 4 bases and J by 10 bases, with 12 bases between. For the CDR3, the DNA is TGCGCCAGCAGCCCGGACTGGACCTCACCCCTCCACTTT. Amino acids: CASSPDWTSPLHF.

The chain combines TRBV7-9 with TRBJ1-3, with D possibly matching TRBD1 (5 bases). Per the germline V gene, CDR1 is SEHNR and CDR2 is FQNEAQ (reference sequence). The CDR3 extends over 16 amino acids. Trimming removed 0 bases from V and 4 bases from J, with 13 bases in between. The CDR3 reads CASSLADPGPGNTIYF. The CDR3 DNA reads TGTGCCAGCAGCTTAGCCGATCCAGGGCCGGGAAACACCATATATTTT.

The genes are TRBV19 and TRBJ1-1; D is unresolved. This CDR3 region has 13 residues. CDR1 and CDR2 from the germline V gene are LNHDA and SQIVND (reference sequence). With 9 bases removed from V and 2 bases from J, the gap between germline ends came to 13 bases. In nucleotides, the CDR3 is TGTGCCAGCACTCTTAAATTAAACACTGAAGCTTTCTTT. This encodes CASTLKLNTEAFF.

The V call is TRBV14, the J call TRBJ2-7, with D possibly matching TRBD2 (5 bases). Trimming pared 4 bases from V and 2 bases from J, leaving 18 bases between. The CDR3 has 16 residues. Looked up from germline, CDR1 is SGHDN and CDR2 is FVKESK. The CDR3 protein is CASSLTGLVGAYEQYF. In nucleotides, the CDR3 is TGTGCCAGCAGCCTCACTGGGCTAGTCGGGGCCTACGAGCAGTACTTC. The complete variable domain, with remaining parts taken from reference TRBV14 and TRBJ2-7, reads EAGVTQFPSHSVIEKGQTVTLRCDPISGHDNLYWYRRVMGKEIKFLLHFVKESKQDESGMPNNRFLAERTGGTYSTLKVQPAELEDSGVYFCASSLTGLVGAYEQYFGPGTRLTVT.

The chain combines TRBV7-3 with TRBJ1-1; maybe TRBD1 (5 bases). V was trimmed by 4 bases and J by 1 base, leaving 10 bases between them. There are 14 residues in the CDR3. The germline gives CDR1 SGHTA, CDR2 FQGTGA. The CDR3 protein is CASSYGGGNTEAFF. CDR3 DNA: TGTGCCAGCAGCTATGGGGGAGGGAACACTGAAGCTTTCTTT.

This clone was detected a few times. The chain joins TRBV9 to TRBJ2-2; possible D gene TRBD2, 5 bases. There are 16 residues in the CDR3. Germline V lookup: CDR1 SGDLS, CDR2 YYNGEE. V gave up 2 bases and J gave up 0 bases, with 11 bases separating them. The CDR3 is CASSVRGIANTGELFF. The DNA of the CDR3 is TGTGCCAGCAGCGTGCGAGGGATCGCGAACACCGGGGAGCTGTTTTTT.

This chain uses TRBV28 with TRBJ2-5; 8 bases are a match to TRBD2. The V gene end was trimmed by 3 bases and the J gene end by 2 bases; junction bases not matched to a gene: 2. This CDR3 has 14 residues. Germline assignment: CDR1 MDHEN and CDR2 SYDVKM. The CDR3 DNA reads TGTGCCAGCAGTTTTCGGGGGGGACAAGAGACCCAGTACTTC. It translates to CASSFRGGQETQYF.

Written as DNA, the CDR3 is TGTGCCAGTAGTATGGCGACTTTCGCCTACAATGAGCAGTTCTTC. Translated: CASSMATFAYNEQFF. The chain employs TRBV19 and TRBJ2-1; D uncertain. The CDR3 has 15 residues. The V gene's germline CDR1 is LNHDA and CDR2 SQIVND (reference sequence). V was trimmed by 3 bases and J by 2 bases, leaving 11 bases between them.

This clone was detected once. The chain recombines TRBV11-2 with TRBJ2-5; the D gene is possibly TRBD2 (5 bases). CDR1 and CDR2 (germline): SGHAT, FQNNGV. This CDR3 spans 14 amino acids. V was pared by 5 bases and J by 2 bases, with 12 bases between. Here the CDR3 reads CASSENGLQETQYF. DNA of the CDR3: TGTGCCAGCAGCGAAAACGGACTTCAAGAGACCCAGTACTTC.

The chain combines TRBV5-1 with TRBJ2-1; D gene unclear. The CDR3 contains 13 residues. The V and J ends lost 5 bases and 8 bases respectively, with 14 bases between them. Germline CDR1 and CDR2: SGHRS and YFSETQ. The CDR3 bases are TGCGCCAGCAGTTCTTCCCTTCTCGATGAGCAGTTCTTC. This encodes CASSSSLLDEQFF.

The V call is TRBV7-2, the J call TRBJ2-7, with D perhaps TRBD2 (5 bases). The CDR3 sequence is 16 residues long. Germline CDR1 SGHTA, CDR2 FQGNSA. Trimming pared 6 bases from V and 2 bases from J, leaving 20 bases between. CDR3 in DNA: TGTGCCAGCAGTCGTAAGGCGTCTAGCTTGACCTACGAGCAGTACTTC. Residues: CASSRKASSLTYEQYF.

The chain combines TRBV4-3 with TRBJ1-6; D call uncertain. V was trimmed by 1 base and J by 8 bases, leaving 12 bases between them. The CDR3 covers 15 residues. CDR1 LGHNA and CDR2 YSLEER come from the germline V gene. The CDR3 nucleotides read TGCGCCAGCAGCCAAGTCGCTTCTCGGGATTCACCCCTCCACTTT. As protein: CASSQVASRDSPLHF.

This chain joins TRBV10-3 and TRBJ1-2; D not resolved. The germline V gene encodes CDR1 ENHRY and CDR2 SYGVKD. The CDR3 runs to 13 residues. Trimming took off 2 bases at V and 8 bases at J, with 12 bases between the two ends. The CDR3 sequence is CAISEVEDRGYTF. The CDR3 nucleotides read TGTGCCATCAGTGAGGTCGAAGATCGGGGCTACACCTTC.